This TCR beta chain was captured by sequencing in a study of CD8 T cells in Susac syndrome (dated by TCRdb to about 2019). Study-level background: Whether CD8+ T cell activation and differentiation in Susac syndrome was antigen driven was tested using repertoire sequencing. CD8+ T cell repertoire clonality was compared between some 12 healthy donors, roughly 14 Susac syndrome patients and approximately 16 multiple sclerosis patients.

Details on this clonotype: It has no known antigen specificity. Base qualities are not recorded, but no much larger clone differs from it by a single base.

Peripheral blood CD8+ and CD4+ T cells from healthy donors, Susac syndrome patients and multiple sclerosis patients were profiled using high-throughput TCR beta sequencing. Multiple sclerosis controls were treatment-naive patients with stable or active relapsing-remitting disease fulfilling revised McDonald criteria. Bulk CD8+ and CD4+ T cells were purified by magnetic negative isolation, while CD8+ TEMRA cells were enriched using FACS. Blood was collected in EDTA tubes and processed within 24 hours, with PBMCs isolated through density gradient centrifugation. PBMCs intended for TCR sequencing were cryopreserved in liquid nitrogen and thawed later in a water bath at 37 degrees C. The sorted or isolated CD4+, CD8+ and CD8+ TEMRA cells had a purity of 90% or higher. The germline V gene (reference sequence) gives CDR1 as SGHKS and CDR2 as YYEKEE. Taken from cysteine to phenylalanine, the CDR3 has 15 residues. Just the 45-base CDR3 DNA is kept, in frame starting at base 1. V lost 0 bases and J lost 1 base; the stretch between them is 10 bases long.

The research as a whole found: The TCR sequencing and HLA analysis was acknowledged to have included a relatively small number of individuals.

RNA was extracted with the RNeasy kit and about 0.45 to 1 ug was reverse transcribed using random hexamers. The immunoSEQ multiplex PCR assay, covering 54 Vbeta and 13 Jbeta segments, was used to amplify TCR beta CDR3 regions. PCR amplification bias was corrected using a synthetic template baseline for primer optimization and computational correction. Concerning the study's data processing: Reads were annotated to V, D and J genes per IMGT and analyzed with immunoSEQ Analyzer, keeping only productive sequences. Clonality was computed as one minus Shannon entropy normalized by log2 of the number of productive unique sequences. For each patient and control, public and private clones were evaluated among the 100 most prevalent clones. Susac-specific clones were defined as absent from healthy and MS cohorts, 850 to 1,300 published viral clones and other ImmuneACCESS disease sequences. In-frame beta chains were kept once TCRdb had trimmed the public reads at Q25 with fastp and called clones with MiXCR. Every entry covers one CDR3 protein and lists the most common genes and DNA from its rows. The V and J calls shown here were made by TCRdb, not taken from the authors' results. Within this sample are about 300,000 distinct CDR3 sequences, with 65% to 90% of them counted one time only. Roughly 0.21% of the sample belongs to the ten largest clones.

The sequenced sample was CD8+ T cells from PBMCs. The sequence links TRBV5-5 to TRBJ1-1, with an unclear D gene assignment. This sequence originates from a human donor with multiple sclerosis. The CDR3 protein: CASSLVGSWNTEAFF. The nucleotide sequence reads as follows: TGTGCCAGCAGCTTGGTGGGGAGTTGGAACACTGAAGCTTTCTTT.